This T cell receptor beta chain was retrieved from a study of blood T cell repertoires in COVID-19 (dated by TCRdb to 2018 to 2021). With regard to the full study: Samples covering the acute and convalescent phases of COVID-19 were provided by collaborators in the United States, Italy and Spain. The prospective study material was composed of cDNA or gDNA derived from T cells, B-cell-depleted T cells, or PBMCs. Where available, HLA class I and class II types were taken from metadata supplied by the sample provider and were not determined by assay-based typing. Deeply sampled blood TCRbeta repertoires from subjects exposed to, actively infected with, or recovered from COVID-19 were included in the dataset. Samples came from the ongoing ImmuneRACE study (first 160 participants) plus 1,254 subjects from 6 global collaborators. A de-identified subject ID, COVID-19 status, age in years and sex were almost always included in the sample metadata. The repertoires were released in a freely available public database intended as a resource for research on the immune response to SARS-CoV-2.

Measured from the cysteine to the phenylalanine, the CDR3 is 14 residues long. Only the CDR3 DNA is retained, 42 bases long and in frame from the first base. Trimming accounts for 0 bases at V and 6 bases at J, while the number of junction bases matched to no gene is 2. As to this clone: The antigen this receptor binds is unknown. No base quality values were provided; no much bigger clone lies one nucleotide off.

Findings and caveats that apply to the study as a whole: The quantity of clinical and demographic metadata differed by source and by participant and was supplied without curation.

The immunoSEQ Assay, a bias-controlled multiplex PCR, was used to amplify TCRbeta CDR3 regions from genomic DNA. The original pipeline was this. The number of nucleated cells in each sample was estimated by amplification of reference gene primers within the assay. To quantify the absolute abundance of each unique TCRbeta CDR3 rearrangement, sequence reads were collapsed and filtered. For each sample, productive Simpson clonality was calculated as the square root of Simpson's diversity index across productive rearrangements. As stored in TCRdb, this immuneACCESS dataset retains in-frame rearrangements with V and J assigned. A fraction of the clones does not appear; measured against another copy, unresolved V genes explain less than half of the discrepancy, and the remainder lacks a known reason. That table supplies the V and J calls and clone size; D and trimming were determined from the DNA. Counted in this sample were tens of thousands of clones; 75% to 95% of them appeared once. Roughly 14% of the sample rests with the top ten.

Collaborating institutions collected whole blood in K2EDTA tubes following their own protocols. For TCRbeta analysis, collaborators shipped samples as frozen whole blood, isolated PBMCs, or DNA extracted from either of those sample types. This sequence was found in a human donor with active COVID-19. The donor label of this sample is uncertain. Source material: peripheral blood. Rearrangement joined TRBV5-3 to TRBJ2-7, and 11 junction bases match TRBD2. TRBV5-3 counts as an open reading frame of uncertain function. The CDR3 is CARSLGLAGFEQYF. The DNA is TGTGCCAGAAGCTTGGGACTAGCGGGATTCGAGCAGTACTTC.